Presented here are 3 T cell receptor beta chains from one specimen sequenced in a study of PD-1 blockade in classical Hodgkin lymphoma. Generated by immunoSEQ multiplex PCR, the TCRdb table keeps only in-frame clones and is missing some. The sample has about 49,000 clones, 90% seen once. Time point reported: cycle 4 day 1 (C4D1), after 6 weeks of nivolumab. In every patient, relapse followed autologous stem cell transplantation, while exposure to brentuximab vedotin differed. Source: peripheral blood mononuclear cells (PBMCs), taken before the fourth cycle of nivolumab. These receptor sequences come from a human donor with classical Hodgkin lymphoma.

This rearrangement joins TRBV19 to TRBJ2-1; no reliable D call. The CDR3 has 13 residues. Germline V gene data show CDR1 as LNHDA and CDR2 as SQIVND (reference sequence). V lost 1 base to trimming and J lost 5 bases, with 6 bases between them. CDR3 residues: CASSIGADNEQFF. For the CDR3, the DNA is TGTGCCAGTAGTATAGGGGCCGACAATGAGCAGTTCTTC.

The genes are TRBV11-2 and TRBJ2-7, with D perhaps matching TRBD1 or TRBD2 (7 bases each). The CDR3 runs to 17 residues. The ends were cut back, 6 bases at V and 3 bases at J, with 24 bases in the middle. The germline V gene has CDR1 SGHAT and CDR2 FQNNGV. The DNA for the CDR3 is TGTGCCAGCAGGGAGCCGGGACAGCCCACGGGAGGCTACGAGCAGTACTTC. Amino acid sequence: CASREPGQPTGGYEQYF.

J is TRBJ2-1 and V is TRBV5-5; 8 bases fit TRBD2. This CDR3 comprises 13 residues. J was trimmed by 6 bases and V by 2 bases; bases with no gene match: 1. Germline V gene data show CDR1 as SGHKS and CDR2 as YYEKEE (reference sequence). CDR3 nucleotide sequence: TGTGCCAGCAGCTTTGGACTAGCCAATGAGCAGTTCTTC. Protein product: CASSFGLANEQFF.